The following is a TCR beta chain sequence with its context. Sequencing used immunoSEQ multiplex PCR; TCRdb keeps in-frame clones, though not all of them. The sample lists around 350,000 clones, around 92% occurring once. V dropped 6 bases and J dropped 4 bases, with 14 bases sitting between them. Germline V gene lookup returns CDR1 SNHLY and CDR2 FYNNEI. The CDR3 has 14 residues. The data are from a study of Ad26.COV2.S vaccination and SARS-CoV-2 variants. The receptor comes from a human donor who had recovered from COVID-19. The chain uses TRBV2 and TRBJ2-3; D might be TRBD2 (7 bases). The sequencing here drew on peripheral blood, taken after recovery from COVID-19. The CDR3 region has the DNA TGTGCCAGCAGGGAGAGGGGGGGGTCAGATACGCAGTATTTT. Its translation: CASRERGGSDTQYF. The entire variable domain, with the rest obtained from reference TRBV2 and TRBJ2-3, is as follows: EPEVTQTPSHQVTQMGQEVILRCVPISNHLYFYWYRQILGQKVEFLVSFYNNEISEKSEIFDDQFSVERPDGSNFTLKIRSTKLEDSAMYFCASRERGGSDTQYFGPGTRLTVL.